The clone carrying this T cell receptor beta chain was detected once. Original processing methods: Estimates of nucleated cell counts were drawn from the amplification of reference gene primers. TCRdb keeps only in-frame clones here, not all; method: immunoSEQ multiplex PCR. Clone size and V and J calls were adopted from that table, with D and trimming inferred from the DNA. This sample carries about 400,000 clones, 87% of them seen once, and the ten largest clones take roughly 1.9%. This sample is part of a study of blood T cell repertoires in COVID-19. About the study: Cohort 3 recovered donors had two negative PCRs, clearance, or symptom resolution. PBMCs, B-cell-depleted T cells, or T cells provided the cDNA or gDNA that made up the material.

The CDR3 covers 14 residues. Trimming left V 3 bases short and J 4 bases short, with 13 bases between. CDR1 is MNHEY and CDR2 is SMNVEV in the germline V gene (reference sequence). The receptor comes from a man aged 35 to 55 in a cohort exposed to, infected with or recovered from COVID-19 (not recorded which). Material for sequencing was PBMCs or T cells enriched from blood (not recorded which). V gene TRBV27 combines with J gene TRBJ2-7, with D possibly being TRBD1 (5 bases). CDR3 nucleotide sequence: TGTGCCAGCAGTTTGACAGCTCAAAGATACGAGCAGTACTTC. Protein product: CASSLTAQRYEQYF.